This entry features one TCR beta chain sequence. V was shortened by 3 bases and J by 3 bases, with 9 bases between the two germline ends. Germline V gene lookup returns CDR1 DFQATT and CDR2 SNEGSKA (reference sequence). The CDR3 extends over 12 amino acids. This sample was included in a study of control samples from healthy donors and cancer patients. Assay: immunoSEQ multiplex PCR; the TCRdb copy retains only in-frame clones and omits some. Counted here are around 100,000 clones, roughly nine tenths occurring once; the ten biggest clones make up roughly 18%. Sequencing was done on a sample of blood. This TCR was recovered from a woman in her fifties or sixties in good health. The chain employs TRBV20-1 and TRBJ2-7; the D is unclear. CDR3 nucleotides: TGCAGTGCTAGTGCGGAAAACTACGAGCAGTACTTC. Its protein is CSASAENYEQYF.